This TCR beta chain was recorded in a study of blood T cell repertoires in COVID-19. Overall study: Material from acute and convalescent COVID-19 was sourced from the United States, Italy and Spain. T cells, B-cell-depleted T cells, or PBMCs supplied cDNA or gDNA.

The V and J ends lost 3 bases and 8 bases respectively, with 13 bases between them. Germline V gene sequence: CDR1 MNHNY, CDR2 SVGAGI (reference sequence). The CDR3 is made up of 14 amino acids. In Seattle, patients joined the study during active infection and were tracked longitudinally. Under the authors' procedure: Amplification from reference gene primers served as the basis for estimated nucleated cell counts. The table came from immunoSEQ multiplex PCR; TCRdb's copy has only in-frame clones and leaves some out. Clone size and the V and J calls come from that table; the DNA yielded D and trimming. Seen here are over 450,000 clones, less than 90% observed once, and the top ten hold around 7.8%.

The TCR comes from a woman aged 45-65 years with COVID-19, enrolled during active disease. Material: peripheral blood. The V and J genes are TRBV6-6 and TRBJ1-4, with D unresolved. Here the CDR3 reads CASSYVSVNEKLFF. The CDR3 DNA follows: TGTGCCAGCAGTTATGTTTCGGTAAACGAAAAACTGTTTTTT.